Presented here are 2 T cell receptor beta chains from one specimen sequenced in a study of tumor and adjacent non-tumor tissue in lung cancer. A modified ARM-PCR protocol with three rounds of nested PCR amplified TCRbeta. TCRdb fed the multiplex PCR reads into MiXCR, producing one record per CDR3 protein. Found here are about 100,000 distinct CDR3 sequences, 55% to 65% of them singletons; the top ten hold less than 20%. RNA was extracted from bulk tissue without any cell sorting. More than 3 cm separated this lung sample from the edge of the tumor. Sequencing input: distant non-tumor lung tissue. The receptors stem from a man aged 25-45 years with non-small cell lung cancer.

In its sample, this clonotype was seen many times. The gene calls are TRBV6-1 and TRBJ1-1; no reliable D call. The V and J ends lost 2 bases and 8 bases respectively, with 9 bases between them. CDR1 and CDR2 from the germline V gene are MNHNS and SASEGT. This CDR3 has 12 residues. CDR3 protein: CASSEPVREAFF. Written as DNA, the CDR3 is TGTGCCAGCAGTGAACCAGTTCGAGAAGCTTTCTTT.

V usage is TRBV11-1 and J usage is TRBJ1-1; unclear D gene. V was trimmed by 7 bases and J by 5 bases, leaving 17 bases between them. This CDR3 has 14 residues. Germline V gene sequence: CDR1 SGHAT, CDR2 FQDESV (reference sequence). The CDR3 nucleotides read TGTGCCAGCATGTTAGAGGCAGGAGAGACTGAAGCTTTCTTT. Translating gives CASMLEAGETEAFF.